These 6 T cell receptor beta chains came from one sample sequenced in a study of blood T cell repertoires in COVID-19. Libraries were prepared by immunoSEQ multiplex PCR; TCRdb keeps only in-frame clonotypes and omits some of them. The sample carries about 25,000 clones, about nine tenths recorded once. The source material was peripheral blood. These TCRs come from a man aged 45-60 years with active COVID-19.

The chain recombines TRBV24-1 with TRBJ2-2; 10 bases agree with TRBD2. The V gene end was trimmed by 5 bases and the J gene end by 2 bases; junction bases not matched to a gene: 10. Germline lookup yields CDR1 KGHDR and CDR2 SFDVKD. CDR3 length: 18 amino acids. CDR3: CATSVLAGGPLNTGELFF. CDR3 DNA sequence: TGTGCCACCAGTGTATTAGCGGGAGGACCCCTTAACACCGGGGAGCTGTTTTTT.

The chain joins TRBV2 to TRBJ2-5, with D possibly matching TRBD2 (5 bases). V lost 6 bases and J 3 bases, leaving 17 bases between the germline ends. Per the germline V gene, CDR1 is SNHLY and CDR2 is FYNNEI. The CDR3 extends over 15 amino acids. The CDR3 is CASSWRRGQKETQYF. In DNA, the CDR3 is TGTGCCAGCAGCTGGAGGCGAGGGCAGAAAGAGACCCAGTACTTC. The variable domain in full, completed from reference TRBV2 and TRBJ2-5, reads EPEVTQTPSHQVTQMGQEVILRCVPISNHLYFYWYRQILGQKVEFLVSFYNNEISEKSEIFDDQFSVERPDGSNFTLKIRSTKLEDSAMYFCASSWRRGQKETQYFGPGTRLLVL.

This chain uses TRBV6-1 with TRBJ2-3, with 10 bases identical to TRBD2. Trimming took 1 base from V and 0 from J; bases not matched to a gene: 7. Germline CDR1 and CDR2: MNHNS and SASEGT. The CDR3 runs 18 residues. CDR3 in DNA: TGTGCCAGCAGTGAAGATGTGACTAGCGGGTCTAGCACAGATACGCAGTATTTT. Protein product: CASSEDVTSGSSTDTQYF.

The chain combines TRBV5-8 with TRBJ2-7; D gene uncertain. The CDR3 runs 12 residues. The V gene's germline CDR1 is SGHTS and CDR2 YDEGEE. V was cut by 0 bases and J by 4 bases, with 5 bases left in between. The CDR3, as DNA: TGTGCCAGCAGCTTGGGCGGTTACGAGCAGTACGTC. This sequence encodes CASSLGGYEQYV.

The CDR3 DNA follows: TGTGCCAGCAGCGTAGGTAGGGGCTCGGAAAACATTCAGTACTTC. This encodes CASSVGRGSENIQYF. V and J are TRBV9 and TRBJ2-4; TRBD1 is a possible D gene (5 bases). V shed 0 bases and J shed 5 bases, with 12 bases lying between them. The germline gives CDR1 SGDLS, CDR2 YYNGEE. CDR3 length: 15 amino acids.

This chain links TRBV7-8 with TRBJ2-2; 8 nucleotides line up with TRBD2. From germline, CDR1 is SGHVS and CDR2 FQNEAQ. V lost 4 bases to trimming and J lost 7 bases; unmatched junction nucleotides: 8. This CDR3 is 15 amino acids long. Written as DNA, the CDR3 is TGTGCCAGCAGCTCATGGGCGGGAGGTGTCGGGGAGCTGTTTTTT. Its protein is CASSSWAGGVGELFF. The whole variable domain, filled in from reference TRBV7-8 and TRBJ2-2, reads GAGVSQSPRYKVAKRGQDVALRCDPISGHVSLFWYQQALGQGPEFLTYFQNEAQLDKSGLPSDRFFAERPEGSVSTLKIQRTQQEDSAVYLCASSSWAGGVGELFFGEGSRLTVL.